These 10 T cell receptor beta chains originate from one sample sequenced in a study of patients and donors after allogeneic stem cell transplantation. TCRdb ran MiXCR on the RT-PCR reads and lists one entry per CDR3 protein. Here the sample spans a few hundred thousand distinct CDR3 sequences, roughly 14% being singletons. Sequencing was done on a sample of blood, either unsorted or a sorted T cell fraction (not recorded which). Receptors originate from a human donor who was either an allogeneic HSCT recipient or a stem cell or donor lymphocyte infusion donor (not recorded which). It is not recorded whose cells these are; they may come from a transplant donor.

The chain recombines TRBV7-3 with TRBJ2-5; TRBD2 aligns across 8 bases. This CDR3 is 15 amino acids long. Germline V gene data show CDR1 as SGHTA and CDR2 as FQGTGA. V shed 0 bases, J shed 5 bases, and the junction held 5 bases outside the gene matches. The CDR3 loop reads CASSLTSGGPETQYF. CDR3 DNA sequence: TGTGCCAGCAGCTTAACCTCGGGGGGGCCCGAGACCCAGTACTTC. Looking up the rest from reference TRBV7-3 and TRBJ2-5 gives the full variable domain: GAGVSQTPSNKVTEKGKYVELRCDPISGHTALYWYRQSLGQGPEFLIYFQGTGAADDSGLPNDRFFAVRPEGSVSTLKIQRTERGDSAVYLCASSLTSGGPETQYFGPGTRLLVL.

This clonotype was observed at least ten times. The chain recombines TRBV7-2 with TRBJ2-1, with 8 bases lining up with TRBD2. V trimming: 5 bases; J trimming: 1 base; junction bases outside the gene matches: 4. Germline CDR1 and CDR2: SGHTA and FQGNSA. There are 15 residues in the CDR3. CDR3 region: CASSKAGASYNEQFF. The DNA for the CDR3 is TGTGCCAGCAGCAAAGCGGGGGCTTCCTACAATGAGCAGTTCTTC.

The chain employs TRBV7-6 and TRBJ1-4, with D perhaps TRBD1 (5 bases). CDR3 length equals 14 residues. Germline CDR1 and CDR2: SGHVS and FNYEAQ. V was pared by 1 base and J by 8 bases, with 11 bases between. CDR3: CASSLGREVEKLFF. The CDR3 nucleotides read TGTGCCAGCAGCTTAGGCAGGGAAGTCGAAAAACTGTTTTTT.

This clonotype was counted a few times. The V and J genes are TRBV7-3 and TRBJ2-5, with D tentatively TRBD2 (5 bases). This CDR3 is 15 amino acids long. The V gene's germline CDR1 is SGHTA and CDR2 FQGTGA. V lost 3 bases and J lost 4, with 15 bases in between. The CDR3 region has the DNA TGTGCCAGCAGCTTCTCGGGTAGCGATGGAGAGACCCAGTACTTC. Protein product: CASSFSGSDGETQYF.

This clonotype was counted ten times or more. The chain recombines TRBV24-1 with TRBJ2-1; no clear D gene. V was shortened by 4 bases and J by 0 bases, with 15 bases between the two germline ends. From germline, CDR1 is KGHDR and CDR2 SFDVKD. The CDR3 length is 17 residues. The CDR3 DNA reads as TGTGCCACCAGTGACCATGGATCAATAGGCTCCTACAATGAGCAGTTCTTC. Protein: CATSDHGSIGSYNEQFF.

This clonotype was seen only a few times. This chain joins TRBV6-5 and TRBJ2-7, with no clear D. Germline loops: CDR1 MNHEY, CDR2 SVGAGI. V dropped 2 bases and J dropped 7 bases, with 6 bases sitting between them. CDR3 length: 11 amino acids. The CDR3 coding sequence is TGTGCCAGCAGTTACATGGAAGAGCAGTACTTC. Protein product: CASSYMEEQYF.

The chain carries TRBV6-2 or TRBV6-3 and TRBJ2-7; 11 bases align to TRBD1. The germline CDR1 and CDR2 sequences are MNHEY and SVGEGT. The trim removed 8 bases at V and 6 bases at J, leaving 3 bases unmatched. This CDR3 is built from 12 residues. The CDR3 nucleotides read TGTGCCAGCGGACAGGGGGCGGGCGAGCAGTACTTC. Its protein is CASGQGAGEQYF.

This clonotype has only a few counts. The chain is built from TRBV20-1 and TRBJ1-3, with D unresolved. The CDR3 is 11 residues long. The V end lost 6 bases, the J end lost 4 bases, and 7 bases lay between the germline ends. Per germline, CDR1 DFQATT and CDR2 SNEGSKA (reference sequence). CDR3 DNA: TGCAGTGCCGCGCCAGGAAACACCATATATTTT. Its protein product is CSAAPGNTIYF.

This clonotype was recorded at least ten times. The chain joins TRBV12-3 or TRBV12-4 to TRBJ1-2; TRBD1 aligns across 9 bases. This CDR3 spans 14 amino acids. V gave up 3 bases and J gave up 5 bases; unmatched junction bases: 4. CDR3 residues: CASSFTGGGYGYTF. The CDR3 nucleotides are TGTGCCAGCAGTTTTACAGGGGGCGGATATGGCTACACCTTC.

This clonotype turned up a few times. J is TRBJ2-6 and V is TRBV27, with D uncertain. Germline V gene sequence: CDR1 MNHEY, CDR2 SMNVEV (reference sequence). The CDR3 has 14 residues. V lost 4 bases and J 2 bases, leaving 6 bases between the germline ends. CDR3 in DNA: TGTGCCAGCAGTTCACTCCCTGGGGCCAACGTCCTGACTTTC. Protein product: CASSSLPGANVLTF.